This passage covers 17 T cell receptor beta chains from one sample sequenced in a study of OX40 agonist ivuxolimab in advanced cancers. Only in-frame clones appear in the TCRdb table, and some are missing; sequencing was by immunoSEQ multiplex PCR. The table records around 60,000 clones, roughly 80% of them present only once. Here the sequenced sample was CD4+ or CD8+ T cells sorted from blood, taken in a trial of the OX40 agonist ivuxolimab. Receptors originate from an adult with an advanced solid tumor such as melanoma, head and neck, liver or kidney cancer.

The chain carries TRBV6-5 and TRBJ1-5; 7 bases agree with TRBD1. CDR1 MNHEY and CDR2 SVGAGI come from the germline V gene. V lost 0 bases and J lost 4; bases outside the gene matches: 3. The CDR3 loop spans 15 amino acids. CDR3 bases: TGTGCCAGCAGTTACTCTCCAGGGGGTAATCAGCCCCAGCATTTT. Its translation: CASSYSPGGNQPQHF.

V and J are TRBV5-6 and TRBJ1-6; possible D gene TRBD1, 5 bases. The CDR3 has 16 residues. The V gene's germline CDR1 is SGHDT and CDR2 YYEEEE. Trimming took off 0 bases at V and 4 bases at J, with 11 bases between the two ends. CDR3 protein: CASSLVGTVYNSPLHF. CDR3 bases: TGTGCCAGCAGCTTGGTAGGGACGGTTTATAATTCACCCCTCCACTTT.

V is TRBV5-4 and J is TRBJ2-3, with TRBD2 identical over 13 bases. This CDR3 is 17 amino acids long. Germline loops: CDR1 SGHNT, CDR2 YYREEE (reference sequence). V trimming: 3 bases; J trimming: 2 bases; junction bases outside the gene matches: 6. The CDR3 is CASSSRLAGGYTDTQYF. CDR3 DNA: TGTGCCAGCAGCTCGCGACTAGCGGGAGGTTACACAGATACGCAGTATTTT.

The CDR3 sequence: CASSQGTSGSLDEQFF. The DNA of the CDR3 is TGTGCCAGCTCACAGGGGACTAGCGGGAGTTTAGATGAGCAGTTCTTC. This chain connects TRBV18 to TRBJ2-1; 14 bases match TRBD2. Germline assignment: CDR1 KGHSH and CDR2 LQKENI. The CDR3 is made up of 16 amino acids. The V gene end was trimmed by 4 bases and the J gene end by 8 bases; junction bases not matched to a gene: 7.

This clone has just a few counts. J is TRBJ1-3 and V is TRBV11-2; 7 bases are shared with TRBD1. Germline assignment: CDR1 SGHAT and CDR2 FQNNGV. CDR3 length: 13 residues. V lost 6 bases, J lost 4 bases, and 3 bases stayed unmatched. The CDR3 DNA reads TGTGCCAGCAGTCGGGACAGAGGAAACACCATATATTTT. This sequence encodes CASSRDRGNTIYF.

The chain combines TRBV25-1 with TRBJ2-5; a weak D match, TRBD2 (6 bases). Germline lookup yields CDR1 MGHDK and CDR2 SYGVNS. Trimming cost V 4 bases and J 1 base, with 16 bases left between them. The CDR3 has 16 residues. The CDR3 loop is CASSVGGSPLQETQYF. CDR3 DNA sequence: TGTGCCAGCAGTGTCGGAGGGAGCCCCCTCCAAGAGACCCAGTACTTC.

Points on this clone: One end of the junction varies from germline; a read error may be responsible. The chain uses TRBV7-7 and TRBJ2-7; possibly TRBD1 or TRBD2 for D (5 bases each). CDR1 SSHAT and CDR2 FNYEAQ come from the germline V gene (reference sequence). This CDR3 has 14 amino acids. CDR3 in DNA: TGTGCTAGCAGCCTTGCAGCATGGGGGTACGAGCAGTACTTC. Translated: CASSLAAWGYEQYF. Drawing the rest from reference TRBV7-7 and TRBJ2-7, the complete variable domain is GAGVSQSPRYKVTKRGQDVTLRCDPISSHATLYWYQQALGQGPEFLTYFNYEAQPDKSGLPSDRFSAERPEGSISTLTIQRTEQRDSAMYRCASSLAAWGYEQYFGPGTRLTVT.

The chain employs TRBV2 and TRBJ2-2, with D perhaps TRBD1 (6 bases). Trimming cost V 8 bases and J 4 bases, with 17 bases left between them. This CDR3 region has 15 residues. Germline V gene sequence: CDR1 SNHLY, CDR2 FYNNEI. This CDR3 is CASCCTGISTGELFF. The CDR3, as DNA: TGTGCCAGCTGTTGTACAGGGATATCCACCGGGGAGCTGTTTTTT.

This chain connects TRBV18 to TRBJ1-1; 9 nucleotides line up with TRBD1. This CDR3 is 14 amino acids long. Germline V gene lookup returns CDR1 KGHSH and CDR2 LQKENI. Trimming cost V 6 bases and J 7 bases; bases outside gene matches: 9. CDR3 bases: TGTGCCAGCTCGCTAATACAGGGGGCGGTTGAAGCTTTCTTT. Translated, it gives CASSLIQGAVEAFF.

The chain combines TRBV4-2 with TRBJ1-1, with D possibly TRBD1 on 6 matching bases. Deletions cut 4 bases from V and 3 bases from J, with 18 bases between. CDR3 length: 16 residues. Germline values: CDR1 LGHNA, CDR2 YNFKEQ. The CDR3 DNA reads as TGTGCCAGCAGCCGACAGCCGGGGGCTGGCGACACTGAAGCTTTCTTT. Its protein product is CASSRQPGAGDTEAFF.

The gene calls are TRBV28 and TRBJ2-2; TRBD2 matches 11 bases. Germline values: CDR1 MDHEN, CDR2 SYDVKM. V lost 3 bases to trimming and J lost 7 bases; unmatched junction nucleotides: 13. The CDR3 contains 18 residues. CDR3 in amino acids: CASSFLTSGVSRIGELFF. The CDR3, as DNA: TGTGCCAGCAGTTTCCTGACTAGCGGGGTCTCCCGAATCGGGGAGCTGTTTTTT. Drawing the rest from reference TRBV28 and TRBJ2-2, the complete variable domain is DVKVTQSSRYLVKRTGEKVFLECVQDMDHENMFWYRQDPGLGLRLIYFSYDVKMKEKGDIPEGYSVSREKKERFSLILESASTNQTSMYLCASSFLTSGVSRIGELFFGEGSRLTVL.

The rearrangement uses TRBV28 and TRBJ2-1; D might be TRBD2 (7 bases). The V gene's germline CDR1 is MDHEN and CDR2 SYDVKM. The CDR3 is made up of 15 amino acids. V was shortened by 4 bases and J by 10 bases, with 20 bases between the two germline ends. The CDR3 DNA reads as TGTGCCAGCAGTTCTCCATGGGGGGGGGCGTGGGAGCAGTTCTTC. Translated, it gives CASSSPWGGAWEQFF.

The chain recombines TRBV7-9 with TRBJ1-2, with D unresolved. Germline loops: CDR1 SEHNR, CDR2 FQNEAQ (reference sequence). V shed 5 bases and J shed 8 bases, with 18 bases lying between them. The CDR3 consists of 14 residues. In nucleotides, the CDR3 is TGTGCCAGCAGCCCATACGCGGTGGCCGAGGGCTACACCTTC. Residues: CASSPYAVAEGYTF.

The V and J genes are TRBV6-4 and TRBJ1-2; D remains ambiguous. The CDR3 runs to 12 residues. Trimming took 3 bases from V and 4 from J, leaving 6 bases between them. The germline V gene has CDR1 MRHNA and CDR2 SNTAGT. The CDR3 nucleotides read TGTGCCAGCAGTGAGGGCGGCTATGGCTACACCTTC. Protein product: CASSEGGYGYTF.

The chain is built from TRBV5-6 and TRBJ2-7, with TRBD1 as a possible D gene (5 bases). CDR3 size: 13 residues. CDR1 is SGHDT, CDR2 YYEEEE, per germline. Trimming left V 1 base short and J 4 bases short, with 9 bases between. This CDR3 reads CASSLRQGYEQYF. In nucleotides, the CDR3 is TGTGCCAGCAGCTTGAGGCAGGGATACGAGCAGTACTTC.

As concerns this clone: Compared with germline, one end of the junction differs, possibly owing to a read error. CDR3 in amino acids: CASREGGEGLGASYNEQFF. Written as DNA, the CDR3 is TGTGCCAGCAGGGAAGGGGGTGAAGGACTAGGGGCCTCCTACAATGAGCAGTTCTTC. The V call is TRBV6-1, the J call TRBJ2-1, with D tentatively TRBD2 (7 bases). The CDR3 extends over 19 amino acids. Germline CDR1 reads MNHNS; CDR2 reads SASEGT.

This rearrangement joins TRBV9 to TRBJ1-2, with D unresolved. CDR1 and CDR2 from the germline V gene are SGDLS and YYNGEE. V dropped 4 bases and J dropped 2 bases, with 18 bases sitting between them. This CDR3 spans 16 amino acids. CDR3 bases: TGTGCCAGCAGCCCGCGCCCCGATAGGGTGAACTATGGCTACACCTTC. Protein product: CASSPRPDRVNYGYTF. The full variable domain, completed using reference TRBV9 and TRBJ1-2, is DSGVTQTPKHLITATGQRVTLRCSPRSGDLSVYWYQQSLDQGLQFLIQYYNGEERAKGNILERFSAQQFPDLHSELNLSSLELGDSALYFCASSPRPDRVNYGYTFGSGTRLTVV.